The TCR beta chain described here comes from a study of OX40 agonist ivuxolimab in advanced cancers. Trimming took off 5 bases at V and 1 base at J, with 9 bases between the two ends. CDR1 and CDR2 (germline): SEHNR, FQNEAQ (reference sequence). The CDR3 has 14 amino acids. The table came from immunoSEQ multiplex PCR; TCRdb's copy has only in-frame clones and leaves some out. The sample holds roughly 55,000 clones, around 88% seen once. This clone has just one count. The TCR originated in an adult with an advanced solid tumor such as melanoma, head and neck, liver or kidney cancer. V usage is TRBV7-9 and J usage is TRBJ1-3; no firm D call. This material consisted of CD4+ or CD8+ T cells sorted from blood, taken in a trial of the OX40 agonist ivuxolimab. CDR3 sequence: CASSGGTSGNTIYF. CDR3 sequence (DNA): TGTGCCAGCAGCGGAGGAACTTCTGGAAACACCATATATTTT.